This TCR beta chain derives from a study of blood T cell repertoires in COVID-19. In the study overall: The origin of the acute and convalescent COVID-19 samples was the United States, Italy and Spain. In each case, the material was cDNA or gDNA derived from T cells, B-cell-depleted T cells, or PBMCs.

The germline CDR1 and CDR2 sequences are LNHDA and SQIVND (reference sequence). CDR3 length equals 13 residues. V was clipped by 6 bases and J by 7 bases; unmatched bases: 4. In the original analysis: Nucleated cell number was recorded as an estimate derived from reference gene primer amplification. Assay: immunoSEQ multiplex PCR; the TCRdb copy retains only in-frame clones and omits some. V and J calls and clone size follow that table, whereas D and trimming were derived from the DNA. The sample includes about 160,000 clones, 70% to 85% of them seen just once. Sequenced input: peripheral blood. The chain carries TRBV19 and TRBJ2-2, with 8 bases identical to TRBD1. This receptor was taken from a woman over 75 with acute or convalescent COVID-19. The CDR3 DNA follows: TGTGCCAGTAGGGGCAGGGGGCTCGGGGAGCTGTTTTTT. Translating gives CASRGRGLGELFF. The variable domain in full, with the rest retrieved from reference TRBV19 and TRBJ2-2, is DGGITQSPKYLFRKEGQNVTLSCEQNLNHDAMYWYRQDPGQGLRLIYYSQIVNDFQKGDIAEGYSVSREKKESFPLTVTSAQKNPTAFYLCASRGRGLGELFFGEGSRLTVL.